A single sample is the source of the 17 T cell receptor beta chains below, sequenced in a study of response to subunit inactivated influenza vaccine. TCRdb analysed the RT-PCR reads with MiXCR anew, one entry per CDR3 protein. The repertoire has some 550,000 distinct CDR3 sequences, approximately 20% of them found once; the top ten carry 2.5% to 3%. The same sample was also studied in work on T cells expressing NK-cell markers. That work states: Libraries used 5'RACE template switching adding universal primer site and UMIs.

Material: CD4+ T cells sorted from PBMCs, obtained 11 to 12 days after vaccination. These receptors were collected from a man aged 50-60 years who received an inactivated influenza vaccine.

This clonotype occurred a few times. The J gene is TRBJ1-5, the V gene TRBV7-2, with D maybe TRBD1 (5 bases). The germline CDR1 and CDR2 sequences are SGHTA and FQGNSA. V lost 4 bases, J lost 6 bases, and 13 bases lay in between. The length of the CDR3 is 14 residues. The chain's CDR3 is CASSWSRAGQPQHF. In nucleotides, the CDR3 is TGTGCCAGCAGCTGGAGCAGGGCTGGTCAGCCCCAGCATTTT.

The CDR3 DNA reads as TGCAGTGCTAGACCTAGACAGGGGTTGGCTTCACCCCTCCACTTT. Translating it yields CSARPRQGLASPLHF. The rearrangement joins TRBV20-1 to TRBJ1-6; 8 nucleotides agree with TRBD1. This CDR3 comprises 15 residues. After removal of 2 bases from V and 9 bases from J, the junction contained 9 bases not matched to a gene. CDR1 and CDR2 from the germline V gene are DFQATT and SNEGSKA (reference sequence).

V gene TRBV18 combines with J gene TRBJ1-5; 7 nucleotides agree with TRBD1. The V and J ends lost 4 bases and 7 bases, in that order; junction bases with no gene match: 10. The germline V gene has CDR1 KGHSH and CDR2 LQKENI. This CDR3 spans 15 amino acids. The CDR3 loop is CASSQNRQGGQPQHF. The CDR3, as DNA: TGTGCCAGCTCACAAAACCGACAGGGAGGACAGCCCCAGCATTTT.

This clonotype was seen more than once but under ten times. The chain uses TRBV27 and TRBJ2-7, with 9 bases lining up with TRBD1. V was pared by 2 bases and J by 5 bases, with 10 bases of the junction left unmatched. The CDR3 has 16 amino acids. CDR1 and CDR2 from the germline V gene are MNHEY and SMNVEV (reference sequence). The DNA for the CDR3 is TGTGCCAGCAGTTTAGGTGGACAGGGGCGATTGGACGAGCAGTACTTC. It specifies CASSLGGQGRLDEQYF.

This clonotype was counted a few times. The rearrangement uses TRBV7-2 and TRBJ2-7; the D is unclear. CDR3 length equals 14 residues. Germline V gene data show CDR1 as SGHTA and CDR2 as FQGNSA. V lost 1 base and J 2 bases, leaving 9 bases between the germline ends. CDR3 nucleotide sequence: TGTGCCAGCAGCTTAGGTCTGATAACCTACGAGCAGTACTTC. Translation: CASSLGLITYEQYF.

This chain uses TRBV12-3 or TRBV12-4 with TRBJ2-7; 7 bases map to TRBD2. V shed 3 bases, J shed 7 bases, and the junction held 6 bases outside the gene matches. The CDR3 consists of 13 residues. The CDR3 DNA reads as TGTGCCAGCAGTTTGGTCCCGGGGGGTGAGCAGTACTTC. Translated: CASSLVPGGEQYF.

The rearrangement joins TRBV7-7 to TRBJ2-2; the D gene is possibly TRBD2 (6 bases). The V end was cut by 4 bases, the J end by 8 bases, with 11 bases between. Germline V CDR1 and CDR2: SSHAT, FNYEAQ (reference sequence). The CDR3 is made up of 13 amino acids. The CDR3 sequence is CASSSTGGGELFF. CDR3 nucleotide sequence: TGTGCCAGCAGCTCAACAGGAGGGGGGGAGCTGTTTTTT. Complete variable domain (other parts from reference TRBV7-7 and TRBJ2-2): GAGVSQSPRYKVTKRGQDVTLRCDPISSHATLYWYQQALGQGPEFLTYFNYEAQPDKSGLPSDRFSAERPEGSISTLTIQRTEQRDSAMYRCASSSTGGGELFFGEGSRLTVL.

This rearrangement joins TRBV28 to TRBJ2-1; no reliable D call. The length of the CDR3 is 16 residues. Trimming removed 5 bases at V and 0 bases at J, with 14 bases between. Germline values: CDR1 MDHEN, CDR2 SYDVKM. The CDR3 region has the DNA TGTGCCAGCAGTACCCCGAGCATCCGCTCCTACAATGAGCAGTTCTTC. As protein: CASSTPSIRSYNEQFF.

This chain uses TRBV20-1 with TRBJ2-7; 8 nucleotides line up with TRBD2. The germline gives CDR1 DFQATT, CDR2 SNEGSKA (reference sequence). V was clipped by 6 bases and J by 2 bases; unmatched bases: 9. The CDR3 has 14 amino acids. The CDR3, as DNA: TGCAGTGCCACCCCGGGACTAGTTACCTACGAGCAGTACTTC. Protein: CSATPGLVTYEQYF.

The chain employs TRBV16 and TRBJ2-7, with D maybe TRBD1 (6 bases). Trimming removed 5 bases from V and 7 bases from J, with 15 bases in between. There are 13 residues in the CDR3. Germline V CDR1 and CDR2: KGHSY, FQNENV. The CDR3 DNA reads TGTGCCAGCAGCGGACAGCGACGGGGAGAGCAGTACTTC. Translating gives CASSGQRRGEQYF.

The J gene is TRBJ2-7, the V gene TRBV12-3 or TRBV12-4, with no clear D. The CDR3 consists of 12 residues. Deletions cut 6 bases from V and 7 bases from J, with 13 bases between. The CDR3 reads CASSMPPLEQYF. CDR3 bases: TGTGCCAGCAGCATGCCACCGTTGGAGCAGTACTTC.

The J gene is TRBJ2-3, the V gene TRBV6-1; 10 positions match TRBD2. This CDR3 region has 14 residues. The V gene end was trimmed by 6 bases and the J gene end by 5 bases; junction bases not matched to a gene: 5. Germline assignment: CDR1 MNHNS and CDR2 SASEGT. This chain's CDR3 is CASSASGSVDTQYF. The CDR3 nucleotides read TGTGCCAGCAGCGCTAGCGGGAGTGTAGATACGCAGTATTTT.

This chain uses TRBV6-1 with TRBJ2-3; no clear D. The V end lost 2 bases, the J end lost 1 base, and 7 bases lay between the germline ends. The length of the CDR3 is 14 residues. CDR1 is MNHNS, CDR2 SASEGT, per germline. The CDR3 DNA follows: TGTGCCAGCAGTGAAAGGTGGGGCACAGATACGCAGTATTTT. Amino acid sequence: CASSERWGTDTQYF.

This rearrangement joins TRBV6-1 to TRBJ2-3; D is uncertain. The CDR3 spans 15 residues. The ends were cut back, 7 bases at V and 2 bases at J, with 16 bases in the middle. Germline V CDR1 and CDR2: MNHNS, SASEGT. The CDR3 nucleotides are TGTGCCAGCACCAAAAATCCGGCTGCCACAGATACGCAGTATTTT. Translating it yields CASTKNPAATDTQYF.

V and J are TRBV5-6 and TRBJ2-7; D remains ambiguous. The ends were cut back, 4 bases at V and 8 bases at J, with 16 bases in the middle. The CDR3 loop spans 13 amino acids. Germline values: CDR1 SGHDT, CDR2 YYEEEE. The CDR3 reads CASSRPGYAKQYF. The CDR3 bases are TGTGCCAGCAGCAGACCTGGGTATGCGAAGCAGTACTTC.

J is TRBJ2-3 and V is TRBV5-6; D might be TRBD1 (6 bases). Trimming pared 4 bases from V and 2 bases from J, leaving 11 bases between. Germline V gives CDR1 SGHDT, CDR2 YYEEEE. This CDR3 is built from 14 residues. CDR3 region: CASSGRQDTDTQYF. In nucleotides, the CDR3 is TGTGCCAGCAGCGGGCGACAGGACACAGATACGCAGTATTTT.

The chain uses TRBV27 and TRBJ2-7; the D gene is possibly TRBD2 (5 bases). CDR1 and CDR2 (germline): MNHEY, SMNVEV (reference sequence). V was cut by 1 base and J by 6 bases, with 10 bases left in between. The CDR3 is made up of 13 amino acids. CDR3 residues: CASSLLGSPEQYF. The DNA of the CDR3 is TGTGCCAGCAGTTTATTGGGGAGCCCCGAGCAGTACTTC.